This is a list of T cell receptor beta chains from one sample in a study of OX40 agonist ivuxolimab in advanced cancers. Sequencing used immunoSEQ multiplex PCR; TCRdb keeps in-frame clones, though not all of them. The data contain roughly 16,000 clones, around 80% of them singletons. Source: CD4+ or CD8+ T cells sorted from blood, taken in a trial of the OX40 agonist ivuxolimab. These receptors came from an adult with an advanced solid tumor such as melanoma, head and neck, liver or kidney cancer. The CDR3 runs from the conserved cysteine through the conserved F or W. Each record gives: D gene, J gene, CDR3 length, V gene, clone size, CDR3 DNA, CDR3 protein. The D gene is left open where the match is weak. The size field is filled for only some rows; it gives once, few, many or a size class.

D: -; J: TRBJ2-1; length: 14; V: TRBV27; size: -; DNA: TGTGCCAGCAGTTGGGGAGTTCCGGGGAATGAGCAGTTCTTC; CDR3: CASSWGVPGNEQFF
D: TRBD1; J: TRBJ2-5; length: 16; V: TRBV9; size: -; DNA: TGTGCCAGCAGCGTAGCCGGGACAGGGTCCCGTGAGACCCAGTACTTC; CDR3: CASSVAGTGSRETQYF
D: -; J: TRBJ1-1; length: 12; V: TRBV7-3; size: -; DNA: TGTGCCAGCAGCTGGGAAGGCGGGCAAGCTTTCTTT; CDR3: CASSWEGGQAFF
D: -; J: TRBJ1-1; length: 14; V: TRBV7-2; size: -; DNA: TGTGCCAGCAGCCTGACCACCCTTGGCACTGAAGCTTTCTTT; CDR3: CASSLTTLGTEAFF
D: -; J: TRBJ2-7; length: 13; V: TRBV27; size: -; DNA: TGTGCCAGCAGTGCGGGACCCTCCTACGAGCAGTACTTC; CDR3: CASSAGPSYEQYF
D: -; J: TRBJ2-4; length: 9; V: TRBV27; size: -; DNA: TGTGCCAGCAACCTGATTCTGTACTTC; CDR3: CASNLILYF
D: -; J: TRBJ2-1; length: 17; V: TRBV7-9; size: -; DNA: TGTGCCAGCAGCTTCCGTCCAGATGCAAACTCCTACAATGAGCAGTTCTTC; CDR3: CASSFRPDANSYNEQFF
D: -; J: TRBJ2-7; length: 18; V: TRBV15; size: -; DNA: TGTGCCACCAGCAGAGACCGAGGCCTCGGACAGTCCCACTACGAGCAGTACTTC; CDR3: CATSRDRGLGQSHYEQYF
D: TRBD1; J: TRBJ1-5; length: 17; V: TRBV19; size: -; DNA: TGTGCCAGTAGTGCCGGGACAGGCCCCGAACTAAATCAGCCCCAGCATTTT; CDR3: CASSAGTGPELNQPQHF
D: -; J: TRBJ2-1; length: 14; V: TRBV5-4; size: -; DNA: TGTGCCAGCAGCTGGGGGTGGGGGCAGAATGAGCAGTTCTTC; CDR3: CASSWGWGQNEQFF
D: -; J: TRBJ1-4; length: 14; V: TRBV19; size: -; DNA: TGTGCCAGTAGTATCTCCGGAACTAATGAAAAACTGTTTTTT; CDR3: CASSISGTNEKLFF
D: -; J: TRBJ1-5; length: 18; V: TRBV2; size: -; DNA: TGTGCCAGCAGTGAACCTCCCCCCGGGACAAATAGCAATCAGCCCCAGCATTTT; CDR3: CASSEPPPGTNSNQPQHF
D: -; J: TRBJ2-7; length: 14; V: TRBV29-1; size: -; DNA: TGCAGCGTTGAAGTCACGACAGTTCCCTACGAGCAGTACTTC; CDR3: CSVEVTTVPYEQYF
D: -; J: TRBJ2-2; length: 15; V: TRBV5-1; size: -; DNA: TGCGCCAGCAACTATTGGTGGGGAACCACCGGGGAGCTGTTTTTT; CDR3: CASNYWWGTTGELFF
D: TRBD2; J: TRBJ2-7; length: 15; V: TRBV7-9; size: -; DNA: TGTGCCAGCAGCTCGGGACTAGCGGGAGTCAAAGAGCAGTACTTC; CDR3: CASSSGLAGVKEQYF
D: TRBD1; J: TRBJ1-6; length: 16; V: TRBV5-6; size: -; DNA: TGTGCCAGCAGCCCTATTAGACAGGGGGCGAATTCACCCCTCCACTTT; CDR3: CASSPIRQGANSPLHF
D: -; J: TRBJ1-1; length: 15; V: TRBV9; size: -; DNA: TGTGCCAGCAGCTCTCCGGAGGGGCCCTACACTGAAGCTTTCTTT; CDR3: CASSSPEGPYTEAFF
D: -; J: TRBJ1-1; length: 12; V: TRBV11-2; size: -; DNA: TGTGCCAGCAGCTTCGGGGACACTGAAGCTTTCTTT; CDR3: CASSFGDTEAFF
D: TRBD2; J: TRBJ2-7; length: 12; V: TRBV25-1; size: -; DNA: TGTGCCAGCCGGGGGGGGGCCAACGAGCAGTACTTC; CDR3: CASRGGANEQYF
D: TRBD1; J: TRBJ2-1; length: 15; V: TRBV4-3; size: -; DNA: TGCGCCAGCAGCCAAGGACAGGGGTTATACAATGAGCAGTTCTTC; CDR3: CASSQGQGLYNEQFF
D: -; J: TRBJ2-5; length: 14; V: TRBV4-1; size: -; DNA: TGCGCCAGCAGCCAAGATCCGGGAGAAGAGACCCAGTACTTC; CDR3: CASSQDPGEETQYF
D: -; J: TRBJ2-5; length: 16; V: TRBV11-3; size: once; DNA: TGTGCCAGCAGCCTCGGTAGCGGAGGGTACCAAGAGACCCAGTACTTC; CDR3: CASSLGSGGYQETQYF
D: -; J: TRBJ1-1; length: 15; V: TRBV7-9; size: -; DNA: TGTGCCAGCAGCCCACGGACGCCCAAGGGAACTGAAGCTTTCTTT; CDR3: CASSPRTPKGTEAFF
D: -; J: TRBJ2-7; length: 14; V: TRBV7-6; size: -; DNA: TGTGCCAGCAGCCAATCAGGAGGCTACGACGAGCAGTACTTC; CDR3: CASSQSGGYDEQYF
D: -; J: TRBJ1-2; length: 13; V: TRBV6-5; size: -; DNA: TGTGCCAGCAGAAAGGGGGGCGCTGGTGGCTACACCTTC; CDR3: CASRKGGAGGYTF
D: -; J: TRBJ1-5; length: 13; V: TRBV5-5; size: -; DNA: TGTGCCAGCAGCGCAGAACAGGGTGTGGCCCAGCATTTT; CDR3: CASSAEQGVAQHF
D: -; J: TRBJ2-1; length: 14; V: TRBV5-4; size: once; DNA: TGTGCCAGCAGCAAAGTTACCTCTGGCCATGAGCAGTTCTTC; CDR3: CASSKVTSGHEQFF
D: -; J: TRBJ2-7; length: 12; V: TRBV29-1; size: -; DNA: TGCAGCGTTGGGGACCTTGGGAACGAGCAGTACTTC; CDR3: CSVGDLGNEQYF
D: -; J: TRBJ2-7; length: 14; V: TRBV9; size: -; DNA: TGTGCCAGCAGCGTAGTCCCAGACTCCTACGAGCAGTACTTC; CDR3: CASSVVPDSYEQYF
D: TRBD1; J: TRBJ1-1; length: 14; V: TRBV29-1; size: once; DNA: TGCAGCGTTGTCGGGACAGACTTAAACACTGAAGCTTTCTTT; CDR3: CSVVGTDLNTEAFF
D: -; J: TRBJ1-1; length: 13; V: TRBV7-3; size: -; DNA: TGTGCCAGCAGCTTGACGGGGGCCTTTGAAGCTTTCTTT; CDR3: CASSLTGAFEAFF
D: -; J: TRBJ2-5; length: 13; V: TRBV29-1; size: -; DNA: TGCAGCGCATACCGGGACGGACAAGAGACCCAGTACTTC; CDR3: CSAYRDGQETQYF
D: TRBD1; J: TRBJ1-2; length: 14; V: TRBV9; size: -; DNA: TGTGCCAGCAGCGCCCAACAGGGGACGGATGGCTACACCTTC; CDR3: CASSAQQGTDGYTF
D: -; J: TRBJ1-1; length: 13; V: TRBV18; size: -; DNA: TGTGCCAGCTCACCACCGGAACAAGCCAAAGCTTTCTTT; CDR3: CASSPPEQAKAFF
D: TRBD1; J: TRBJ2-7; length: 14; V: TRBV5-8; size: -; DNA: TGTGCCAGCAGCTTGGACAGGGGGACCTACGAGCAGTACTTC; CDR3: CASSLDRGTYEQYF
D: TRBD1; J: TRBJ2-7; length: 13; V: TRBV27; size: -; DNA: TGTGCCAGCAGTTTACAGGGGGCCTACGAGCAGTACTTC; CDR3: CASSLQGAYEQYF
D: -; J: TRBJ2-2; length: 14; V: TRBV7-9; size: -; DNA: TGTGCCAGCAGCTTAGCCGATTTTGGCGGGGAGCTGTTTTTT; CDR3: CASSLADFGGELFF
D: TRBD1; J: TRBJ2-5; length: 15; V: TRBV9; size: -; DNA: TGTGCCAGCAGCGTAGGCGAGGGGGCCCGAGAGACCCAGTACTTC; CDR3: CASSVGEGARETQYF
D: -; J: TRBJ1-1; length: 12; V: TRBV6-1; size: -; DNA: TGTGCCAGCAGAGAGGGACTTATTGAAGCTTTCTTT; CDR3: CASREGLIEAFF
D: -; J: TRBJ2-7; length: 14; V: TRBV9; size: -; DNA: TGTGCCAGCAGCATCGGATTTCCCTCCTACGAGCAGTACTTC; CDR3: CASSIGFPSYEQYF
D: TRBD1; J: TRBJ2-1; length: 16; V: TRBV7-9; size: -; DNA: TGTGCCAGCAGCCCCGGGACAGGGGAGGGCTACAATGAGCAGTTCTTC; CDR3: CASSPGTGEGYNEQFF
D: TRBD2; J: TRBJ2-1; length: 18; V: TRBV7-9; size: -; DNA: TGTGCCAGCAGCTCCCCAGCGGGGGACCCTAGCTCCTACAATGAGCAGTTCTTC; CDR3: CASSSPAGDPSSYNEQFF
D: -; J: TRBJ2-1; length: 15; V: TRBV19; size: -; DNA: TGTGCCAGTAGTCTATACACGGATTGGGACAATGAGCAGTTCTTC; CDR3: CASSLYTDWDNEQFF
D: -; J: TRBJ2-5; length: 14; V: TRBV6-1; size: few; DNA: TGTGCCAGCAGTGACAGGACAGCGGGGGAGACCCAGTACTTC; CDR3: CASSDRTAGETQYF
D: -; J: TRBJ2-7; length: 14; V: TRBV19; size: -; DNA: TGTGCCAGTAGTGAGGGGTCGATCCCCTACGAGCAGTACTTC; CDR3: CASSEGSIPYEQYF
D: -; J: TRBJ2-1; length: 14; V: TRBV9; size: -; DNA: TGTGCCAGCAGCTTCACAGGGTTTGAGAATGAGCAGTTCTTC; CDR3: CASSFTGFENEQFF
D: -; J: TRBJ2-2; length: 14; V: TRBV6-5; size: -; DNA: TGTGCCAGCAGAGTATTCGAGGGTACCGGGGAGCTGTTTTTT; CDR3: CASRVFEGTGELFF
D: -; J: TRBJ2-7; length: 15; V: TRBV15; size: -; DNA: TGTGCCACCAGCAGGGGCGATGGGACACGCTTCGAGCAGTACTTC; CDR3: CATSRGDGTRFEQYF
D: TRBD1; J: TRBJ2-5; length: 14; V: TRBV29-1; size: -; DNA: TGCAGCGTTGATGGACAGGGGGGTATGGAGACCCAGTACTTC; CDR3: CSVDGQGGMETQYF
D: -; J: TRBJ2-7; length: 13; V: TRBV28; size: -; DNA: TGTGCCAGCAGTCCGGCTGGTTGGCGGGAGCAGTACTTC; CDR3: CASSPAGWREQYF
D: -; J: TRBJ2-7; length: 13; V: TRBV9; size: -; DNA: TGTGCCAGCAGCGTAGGACTGACCTACGAGCAGTACTTC; CDR3: CASSVGLTYEQYF
D: TRBD1; J: TRBJ1-2; length: 16; V: TRBV11-1; size: -; DNA: TGTGCCAGCAGCGACGTTACCGGGACAGGGTACTATGGCTACACCTTC; CDR3: CASSDVTGTGYYGYTF